A selection of T cell receptor beta chains follows, all from one sample in a study of blood T cell repertoires in COVID-19. Assay used: immunoSEQ multiplex PCR; TCRdb lists only in-frame clones, some missing. The sample holds around 200,000 clones, around nine tenths seen once. The sequencing input was peripheral blood. These receptors originate from a man between 18 and 35 years old with active or convalescent COVID-19. Both conserved end residues are part of each CDR3. The order of the fields is D gene, clone size, V gene, J gene, CDR3 DNA, CDR3 protein. D genes are given only for firm matches. Some rows have no size entry. The others give once, few or many, or a class for an expanded clone.

TRBD2	NA	TRBV9	TRBJ2-5	TGTGCCAGCAGCCCCCCATCGTGGGTAGCGGGGTTTCGGGAGACCCAGTACTTC	CASSPPSWVAGFRETQYF
NA	few	TRBV28	TRBJ1-1	TGTGCCAGCAGTTTATTTAGGGGAAACACTGAAGCTTTCTTT	CASSLFRGNTEAFF
NA	NA	TRBV3-1/TRBV3-2	TRBJ2-5	TGTGCCAGCAGCCAGCAGGGGCGGGAGACCCAGTACTTC	CASSQQGRETQYF
NA	NA	TRBV19	TRBJ1-1	TGTGCCAGTTTGGACACAGGGAACACTGAAGCTTTCTTT	CASLDTGNTEAFF
TRBD1	NA	TRBV27	TRBJ1-3	TGTGCCAGCAGTTTCCGACAGGGGATCTCTGGAAACACCATATATTTT	CASSFRQGISGNTIYF
NA	NA	TRBV6-5	TRBJ1-2	TGTGCCAGCAGTTACTCGAGGGCAGGGGACTATGGCTACACCTTC	CASSYSRAGDYGYTF
TRBD2	NA	TRBV28	TRBJ2-7	TGTGCCAGCAGTTTGGGACTAGCTTACGAGCAGTACTTC	CASSLGLAYEQYF
NA	once	TRBV18	TRBJ1-5	TGTGCCAGCTCACCAGATGGCCAGGGATCAAACCCCCAGCATTTT	CASSPDGQGSNPQHF
NA	once	TRBV7-9	TRBJ2-1	TGTGCCAGCAGCCCTAGGAGGTCCACTACCTACAATGAGCAGTTCTTC	CASSPRRSTTYNEQFF
NA	NA	TRBV28	TRBJ2-6	TGTGCCAGTAACCGGGGTTCTGGGGCCAACGTCCTGACTTTC	CASNRGSGANVLTF
NA	NA	TRBV9	TRBJ1-2	TGTGCCAGCAGCGTAGAACCGGGGGAGCAGAACTATGGCTACACCTTC	CASSVEPGEQNYGYTF
NA	NA	TRBV6-2/TRBV6-3	TRBJ1-1	TGTGCCAGCAGTCGTGATCTCAGGGGGAACACTGAAGCTTTCTTT	CASSRDLRGNTEAFF
NA	NA	TRBV11-2	TRBJ1-1	TGTGCCAGCAGCTTAGTCCCGGGACAGAACACTGAAGCTTTCTTT	CASSLVPGQNTEAFF
TRBD2	once	TRBV4-1	TRBJ2-3	TGCGCCAGCAGCCCCGCCAGCGGGAACACAGATACGCAGTATTTT	CASSPASGNTDTQYF
NA	NA	TRBV13	TRBJ2-5	TGTGCCAGCAGCTTAGGCCGGACGGGAGAAGAGACCCAGTACTTC	CASSLGRTGEETQYF
TRBD1	NA	TRBV5-1	TRBJ1-1	TGCGCCAGCAGCATCAGGGGGCCTTCGGGCACTGAAGCTTTCTTT	CASSIRGPSGTEAFF
NA	NA	TRBV25-1	TRBJ2-5	TGTGCCAGCAGTGTCGTCGGTGAGGAGACCCAGTACTTC	CASSVVGEETQYF
TRBD1	once	TRBV24-1	TRBJ2-3	TGTGCCACCAGTGACCCACCGGGACAGGGCACAGATACGCAGTATTTT	CATSDPPGQGTDTQYF
TRBD1	NA	TRBV2	TRBJ1-6	TGTGCCAGCCGGGACAGTGAAAATTCACCCCTCCACTTT	CASRDSENSPLHF
NA	NA	TRBV12-3/TRBV12-4	TRBJ1-2	TGTGCCAGCAGTTTTCCCCAGTCGGGCTACACCTTC	CASSFPQSGYTF
NA	NA	TRBV7-2	TRBJ1-2	TGTGCCAGCAGAAAGGTCCGCTACGACTCCTATGGCTACACCTTC	CASRKVRYDSYGYTF
NA	NA	TRBV7-9	TRBJ2-5	TGTGCCAGCAGGCCCCAGGGGAGCGAGACCCAGTACTTC	CASRPQGSETQYF
NA	few	TRBV19	TRBJ1-1	TGTGCCAGTAGCACTAATTCGAACACTGAAGCTTTCTTT	CASSTNSNTEAFF
TRBD1	NA	TRBV12-5	TRBJ1-5	TGTGCTAGTGGTTTGGCGCGACAGGGGGCTTGGTCTAGCAATCAGCCCCAGCATTTT	CASGLARQGAWSSNQPQHF
NA	NA	TRBV19	TRBJ2-7	TGTGCCAGTAGTATACAACAGGTTCAGCCCTACGAGCAGTACTTC	CASSIQQVQPYEQYF
NA	few	TRBV21-1	TRBJ1-5	TGTGCCAGCAGGTTTTTGGCAGGGGACCACAATCAGCCCCAGCATTTT	CASRFLAGDHNQPQHF
TRBD1	NA	TRBV28	TRBJ2-5	TGTGCCAGCAGCCATCCGGGACAGGAGAGCCAAGAGACCCAGTACTTC	CASSHPGQESQETQYF
TRBD1	NA	TRBV7-8	TRBJ1-1	TGTGCCAGCAGCTTTGGACAGGGAATCGGCACTGAAGCTTTCTTT	CASSFGQGIGTEAFF
NA	NA	TRBV14	TRBJ2-1	TGTGCCAGCAGCTACGACTCGTACAATGAGCAGTTCTTC	CASSYDSYNEQFF
NA	NA	TRBV5-1	TRBJ1-4	TGCGCCAGCAGCACAGGACAGTATAGTGAAAAACTGTTTTTT	CASSTGQYSEKLFF
NA	NA	TRBV5-1	TRBJ2-5	TGCGCCAGCAGCTTGCAGGGAGGAGAGACCCAGTACTTC	CASSLQGGETQYF
TRBD1	NA	TRBV29-1	TRBJ2-7	TGCAGCGTCGAGGACCCGGGACAGAGCTCCTACGAGCAGTACTTC	CSVEDPGQSSYEQYF
TRBD1	NA	TRBV6-5	TRBJ2-7	TGTGCCAGCAGGGGGCTGGGGACAGGGTCGTACGAGCAGTACTTC	CASRGLGTGSYEQYF
TRBD1	NA	TRBV14	TRBJ1-1	TGTGCCAGCAGCCGCCCGGGACAGGGTCCTGAAGCTTTCTTT	CASSRPGQGPEAFF
NA	NA	TRBV28	TRBJ2-3	TGTGCCAGCAGTTTAGGGGCGGGGAGCACAGATACGCAGTATTTT	CASSLGAGSTDTQYF
TRBD2	NA	TRBV11-3	TRBJ2-1	TGTGCCAGCAGCTCCTTTGGGCTAGCGGGAATTTACAGCTTCAATGAGCAGTTCTTC	CASSSFGLAGIYSFNEQFF
NA	NA	TRBV27	TRBJ1-5	TGTGCCAGCAGTTTATCGGGAGGGCCCGTTCTTCAGCCCCAGCATTTT	CASSLSGGPVLQPQHF
NA	NA	TRBV6-2/TRBV6-3	TRBJ2-3	TGTGCCAGCAGTTTTTTATCGTCCACAGATACGCAGTATTTT	CASSFLSSTDTQYF
NA	NA	TRBV19	TRBJ2-7	TGTGCCAGTAGTTACGGGACTCACGAGCAGTACTTC	CASSYGTHEQYF
NA	NA	TRBV2	TRBJ1-2	TGTGCCAGCAGTAGAATGGGGGCGGAGTATGGCTACACCTTC	CASSRMGAEYGYTF
TRBD1	NA	TRBV5-1	TRBJ2-2	TGCGCCAGCACGGGACAGACAGGCCCCACCGGGGAGCTGTTTTTT	CASTGQTGPTGELFF